This T cell receptor (beta chain) was captured in a study of blood T cell repertoires in COVID-19. Germline CDR1 and CDR2: MNHEY and SVGAGI. V was pared by 2 bases and J by 5 bases, with 12 bases between. CDR3 length: 14 amino acids. Using immunoSEQ multiplex PCR, the repertoire was profiled, and TCRdb retains in-frame clones only, with some absent. Counted here are about 100,000 clones, almost 80% occurring once; the ten biggest clones make up under 35%. The chain links TRBV6-5 to TRBJ1-1, with a possible D match to TRBD1 (5 bases). This sequence originates from a man aged 65-85 years with active or convalescent COVID-19. Input material: peripheral blood. The CDR3 nucleotides are TGTGCCAGCAGTTACGCAGGGCTTGAGACTGAAGCTTTCTTT. Protein product: CASSYAGLETEAFF.